This T cell receptor (beta chain) came from a study of T cells after posttransplantation cyclophosphamide. Study outcomes and limitations: Recipient CMV seropositivity and CMV reactivation strongly tracked TRB clonality. Donor CD8+ memory clones often dominated recipient blood repertoires at later times.

Comments on this clone: What it binds is unknown.

Using immunoSEQ multiplex PCR, the repertoire was profiled, and TCRdb retains in-frame clones only, with some absent. The specimen has fewer than 35,000 clones, none found just once. The CDR3 covers 15 residues. Germline V gene data show CDR1 as SSHAT and CDR2 as FNYEAQ (reference sequence). V lost 6 bases to trimming and J lost 5 bases, with 19 bases between them. The chain carries TRBV7-7 and TRBJ2-5, with D possibly TRBD1 on 5 matching bases. The clonotype originates from a woman aged 25 to 39 in good health and a related stem cell transplant donor. The sample was PBMCs. CDR3 sequence (DNA): TGTGCCAGCAGTCTAACCCAGGGTCGGTGGGAGACCCAGTACTTC. Translation gives CASSLTQGRWETQYF.